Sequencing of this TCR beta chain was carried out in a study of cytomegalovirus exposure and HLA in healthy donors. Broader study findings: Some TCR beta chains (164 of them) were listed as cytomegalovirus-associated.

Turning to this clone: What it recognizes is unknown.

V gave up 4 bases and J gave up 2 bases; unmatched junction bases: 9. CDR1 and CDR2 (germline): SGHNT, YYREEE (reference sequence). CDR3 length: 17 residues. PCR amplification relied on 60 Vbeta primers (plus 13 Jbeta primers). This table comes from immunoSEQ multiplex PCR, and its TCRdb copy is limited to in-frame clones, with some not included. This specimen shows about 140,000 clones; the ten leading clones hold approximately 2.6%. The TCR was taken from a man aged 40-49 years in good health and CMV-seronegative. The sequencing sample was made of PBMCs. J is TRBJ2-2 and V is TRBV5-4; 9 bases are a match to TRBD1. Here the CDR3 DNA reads TGTGCCAGCAGCCGACTCGGACAGGGGCTAAACACCGGGGAGCTGTTTTTT. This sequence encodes CASSRLGQGLNTGELFF.